The clone carrying this TCR beta chain was counted ten times or more. The data stem from a study of early T cells in non-severe SARS-CoV-2 infection. Individual cDNA molecules each received unique molecular identifiers attached to them. MiXCR was run by TCRdb on the 5' RACE reads, yielding one entry per CDR3 protein. This repertoire shows fewer than 85,000 distinct CDR3 sequences, about an eighth found once; its top ten account for approximately 1.3%. Sequenced sample: whole blood. This TCR was sampled from an adult who was a healthcare worker with PCR-confirmed SARS-CoV-2 infection or an uninfected control (not recorded which).

This CDR3 is CASAADRDTDTQYF. Written as DNA, the CDR3 is TGTGCCAGCGCGGCGGACCGAGACACAGATACGCAGTATTTT. This rearrangement joins TRBV18 to TRBJ2-3; no reliable D call. The CDR3 consists of 14 residues. Germline CDR1 and CDR2: KGHSH and LQKENI. The V and J ends lost 8 bases and 2 bases respectively, with 14 bases between them. The entire variable domain, with the rest obtained from reference TRBV18 and TRBJ2-3, is as follows: NAGVMQNPRHLVRRRGQEARLRCSPMKGHSHVYWYRQLPEEGLKFMVYLQKENIIDESGMPKERFSAEFPKEGPSILRIQQVVRGDSAAYFCASAADRDTDTQYFGPGTRLTVL.